Described below is a single T cell receptor beta chain sequence and its context. For the second PCR, which ran for about 7 to 11 cycles, a sample-barcoded 5' primer and a J-beta primer mix were used. TCRdb processed the 5' RACE reads anew with MiXCR; each CDR3 protein has one entry. The sample has roughly 1,800,000 distinct CDR3 sequences, less than 50% seen once. This specimen belongs to a study of blood T cells in healthy people across ages. CDR3 length: 16 residues. Losses at the gene ends were 4 bases for V and 5 bases for J; bases not matched to a gene: 9. Germline CDR1 SGHVS, CDR2 FNYEAQ. The clonotype originates from a woman between 35 and 50 years old in good health. The chain carries TRBV7-6 and TRBJ2-1, with 9 bases lining up with TRBD2. Sequenced sample: blood. CDR3 loop: CASSSRSLAGDNEQFF. In DNA form, the CDR3 reads TGTGCCAGCAGCTCACGATCACTAGCGGGTGACAATGAGCAGTTCTTC.